One sample yielded the 17 T cell receptor beta chains listed below, sequenced in a study of blood T cell repertoires in COVID-19. The method was immunoSEQ multiplex PCR; TCRdb's version includes in-frame clones alone and lacks a portion of them. The sample lists under 300,000 clones, under 95% seen once, with over 2% in the top ten. Source material: PBMCs or T cells enriched from blood (not recorded which). The receptors originated from a woman in her thirties or forties with acute COVID-19.

The gene calls are TRBV27 and TRBJ2-3; no firm D call. The CDR3 sequence is 14 residues long. Trimming stripped 6 bases from V and 2 bases from J, with 12 bases between. CDR1 is MNHEY and CDR2 is SMNVEV in the germline V gene (reference sequence). The CDR3 sequence is CASSSPGSTDTQYF. The CDR3 nucleotides read TGTGCCAGCAGCTCCCCAGGATCCACAGATACGCAGTATTTT.

This rearrangement joins TRBV7-2 to TRBJ1-1; D not certain. This CDR3 spans 16 amino acids. V was trimmed by 2 bases and J by 1 base, leaving 14 bases between them. Germline V gene sequence: CDR1 SGHTA, CDR2 FQGNSA. CDR3 bases: TGTGCCAGCAGCTTATCTAGAGGGTATCGGAACACTGAAGCTTTCTTT. Translation: CASSLSRGYRNTEAFF.

This chain uses TRBV6-5 with TRBJ1-2; no definite D call. CDR1 is MNHEY and CDR2 is SVGAGI in the germline V gene. Trimming removed 9 bases at V and 1 base at J, with 15 bases between. The CDR3 runs to 14 residues. CDR3 sequence: CASLPSTRNYGYTF. The CDR3 DNA reads TGTGCCAGTCTGCCTTCGACTCGTAACTATGGCTACACCTTC.

The chain links TRBV4-2 to TRBJ2-7; a weak D match, TRBD2 (5 bases). This CDR3 spans 16 amino acids. Germline lookup yields CDR1 LGHNA and CDR2 YNFKEQ. V lost 0 bases, J lost 3 bases, and 15 bases lay in between. CDR3 region: CASSQDSASLNYEQYF. The CDR3 bases are TGTGCCAGCAGCCAAGACTCGGCTAGCTTGAACTACGAGCAGTACTTC.

This rearrangement joins TRBV18 to TRBJ2-3; 13 bases are shared with TRBD2. The V and J ends lost 4 bases and 4 bases, in that order; junction bases with no gene match: 8. CDR1 and CDR2 from the germline V gene are KGHSH and LQKENI. The CDR3 loop spans 17 amino acids. CDR3 in DNA: TGTGCCAGCTCACGACCGACTAGCGGGAGGTCCCCAGATACGCAGTATTTT. Translation gives CASSRPTSGRSPDTQYF.

The chain employs TRBV7-2 and TRBJ2-3, with 16 bases aligning to TRBD2. The CDR3 loop spans 17 amino acids. The germline CDR1 and CDR2 sequences are SGHTA and FQGNSA. J gave up 5 bases and V 2 bases, and 4 bases lay outside the gene matches. The CDR3 spells CASSLTGLAGGRDTQYF. The CDR3 DNA is TGTGCCAGCAGCTTAACGGGACTAGCGGGGGGGAGAGATACGCAGTATTTT.

In DNA form, the CDR3 reads TGTGCCAGCGACCTGTCCGGGACAGGGGGCTACGAGCAGTACTTC. Protein product: CASDLSGTGGYEQYF. V usage is TRBV5-6 and J usage is TRBJ2-7, with 11 bases identical to TRBD1. Germline V gene sequence: CDR1 SGHDT, CDR2 YYEEEE. The CDR3 extends over 15 amino acids. The ends lost 7 bases at V and 3 bases at J; junction bases unmatched: 9.

The chain couples TRBV2 to TRBJ2-7; 10 positions match TRBD2. The germline V gene encodes CDR1 SNHLY and CDR2 FYNNEI. The CDR3 is 14 amino acids. Trimming cost V 4 bases and J 4 bases; bases outside gene matches: 4. CDR3 bases: TGTGCCAGCAGTGTAGCGGGAGGAGCGTACGAGCAGTACTTC. Translation gives CASSVAGGAYEQYF.

The chain carries TRBV30 and TRBJ1-6; D unclear. The CDR3 sequence is 13 residues long. The germline gives CDR1 GTSNPN, CDR2 SVGIG (reference sequence). Trimming took off 1 base at V and 7 bases at J, with 8 bases between the two ends. CDR3 loop: CAWSGAPNSPLHF. The DNA for the CDR3 is TGTGCCTGGAGTGGAGCACCGAATTCACCCCTCCACTTT.

The chain recombines TRBV5-1 with TRBJ2-1; 10 nucleotides agree with TRBD2. This CDR3 contains 15 residues. Germline assignment: CDR1 SGHRS and CDR2 YFSETQ. V gave up 2 bases and J gave up 6 bases; unmatched junction bases: 5. This CDR3 is CASSLAGGPSNEQFF. The CDR3 DNA follows: TGCGCCAGCAGCTTAGCGGGAGGGCCGAGCAATGAGCAGTTCTTC.

The J gene is TRBJ2-3, the V gene TRBV5-4; D is ambiguous. The V end lost 2 bases, the J end lost 0 bases, and 10 bases lay between the germline ends. CDR3 size: 15 residues. CDR1 is SGHNT, CDR2 YYREEE, per germline (reference sequence). CDR3: CASSFSLGSTDTQYF. In DNA, the CDR3 is TGTGCCAGCAGCTTTTCCCTAGGCAGCACAGATACGCAGTATTTT. The full variable domain, its missing parts supplied by reference TRBV5-4 and TRBJ2-3, is ETGVTQSPTHLIKTRGQQVTLRCSSQSGHNTVSWYQQALGQGPQFIFQYYREEENGRGNFPPRFSGLQFPNYSSELNVNALELDDSALYLCASSFSLGSTDTQYFGPGTRLTVL.

J is TRBJ1-3 and V is TRBV13; TRBD1 aligns across 10 bases. Germline V lookup: CDR1 PRHDT, CDR2 FYEKMQ (reference sequence). This CDR3 contains 19 residues. The V and J ends lost 6 bases and 1 base, in that order; junction bases with no gene match: 15. The CDR3 sequence is CASSSLRQGAIRSGNTIYF. Here the CDR3 DNA reads TGTGCCAGCAGTTCCCTACGACAGGGGGCTATTAGGTCTGGAAACACCATATATTTT.

This chain uses TRBV28 with TRBJ2-5; 9 nucleotides match TRBD1. The germline V gene encodes CDR1 MDHEN and CDR2 SYDVKM. The length of the CDR3 is 15 residues. V lost 3 bases and J lost 4; bases outside the gene matches: 6. CDR3 nucleotides: TGTGCCAGCAGTTTCTTGGGACAGGGACGAGAGACCCAGTACTTC. Its translation: CASSFLGQGRETQYF.

CDR3 loop: CASSYGGTDTQYF. The CDR3, as DNA: TGTGCCAGCAGTTACGGCGGAACAGATACGCAGTATTTT. This rearrangement joins TRBV6-5 to TRBJ2-3; D uncertain. Looked up from germline, CDR1 is MNHEY and CDR2 is SVGAGI. CDR3 length equals 13 residues. Trimming removed 2 bases at V and 3 bases at J, with 6 bases between.

The chain combines TRBV24-1 with TRBJ2-1, with 9 bases fitting TRBD1. V trimming: 3 bases; J trimming: 8 bases; junction bases outside the gene matches: 7. Germline CDR1 reads KGHDR; CDR2 reads SFDVKD. The CDR3 runs to 15 residues. The CDR3 sequence: CATSDPGTGRDEQFF. CDR3 nucleotide sequence: TGTGCCACCAGTGATCCCGGGACAGGGCGCGATGAGCAGTTCTTC.

The chain couples TRBV7-6 to TRBJ1-4; D is perhaps TRBD1 (5 bases). The germline V gene has CDR1 SGHVS and CDR2 FNYEAQ. The CDR3 length is 14 residues. V was shortened by 5 bases and J by 8 bases, with 15 bases between the two germline ends. CDR3 sequence (DNA): TGTGCCAGCAGCGCACCAGGGTTTGGAGAAAAACTGTTTTTT. The encoded protein is CASSAPGFGEKLFF. The complete variable domain, with remaining parts taken from reference TRBV7-6 and TRBJ1-4, reads GAGVSQSPRYKVTKRGQDVALRCDPISGHVSLYWYRQALGQGPEFLTYFNYEAQQDKSGLPNDRFSAERPEGSISTLTIQRTEQRDSAMYRCASSAPGFGEKLFFGSGTQLSVL.

The chain employs TRBV4-1 and TRBJ1-5, with 7 bases aligning to TRBD1. The germline gives CDR1 MGHRA, CDR2 YSYEKL. CDR3 length equals 17 residues. J lost 2 bases, V lost 1 base, and 8 bases had no gene match. CDR3 coding DNA: TGCGCCAGCAGCCAAGGTGGCAACAGGGGAGGCAATCAGCCCCAGCATTTT. Residues: CASSQGGNRGGNQPQHF.